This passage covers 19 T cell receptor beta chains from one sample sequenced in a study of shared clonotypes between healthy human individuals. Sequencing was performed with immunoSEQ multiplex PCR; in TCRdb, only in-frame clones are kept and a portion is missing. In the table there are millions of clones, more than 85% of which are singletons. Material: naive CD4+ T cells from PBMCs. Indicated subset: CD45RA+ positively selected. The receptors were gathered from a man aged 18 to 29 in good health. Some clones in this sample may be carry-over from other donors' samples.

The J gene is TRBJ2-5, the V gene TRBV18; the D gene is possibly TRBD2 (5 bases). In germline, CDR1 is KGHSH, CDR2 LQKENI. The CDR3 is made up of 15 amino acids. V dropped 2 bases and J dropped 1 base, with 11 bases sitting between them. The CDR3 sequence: CASSPWGVAQETQYF. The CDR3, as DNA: TGTGCCAGCTCACCATGGGGAGTAGCCCAAGAGACCCAGTACTTC.

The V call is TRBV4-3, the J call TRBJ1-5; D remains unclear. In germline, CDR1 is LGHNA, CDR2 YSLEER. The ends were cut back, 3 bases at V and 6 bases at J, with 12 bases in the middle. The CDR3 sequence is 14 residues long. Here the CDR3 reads CASSQARAGQPQHF. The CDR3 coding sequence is TGCGCCAGCAGCCAGGCTAGGGCTGGTCAGCCCCAGCATTTT.

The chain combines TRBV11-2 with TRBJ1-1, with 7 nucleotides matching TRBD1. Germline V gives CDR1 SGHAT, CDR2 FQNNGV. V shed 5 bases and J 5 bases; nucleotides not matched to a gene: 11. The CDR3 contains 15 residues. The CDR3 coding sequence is TGTGCCAGCAGCGCACCACAGGGGCGCCTTACTGAAGCTTTCTTT. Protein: CASSAPQGRLTEAFF.

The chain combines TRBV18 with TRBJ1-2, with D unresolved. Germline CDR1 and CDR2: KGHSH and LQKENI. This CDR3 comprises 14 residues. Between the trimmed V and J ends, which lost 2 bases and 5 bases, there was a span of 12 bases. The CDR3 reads CASSPSKGSYGYTF. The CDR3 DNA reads TGTGCCAGCTCACCATCTAAAGGCTCTTATGGCTACACCTTC.

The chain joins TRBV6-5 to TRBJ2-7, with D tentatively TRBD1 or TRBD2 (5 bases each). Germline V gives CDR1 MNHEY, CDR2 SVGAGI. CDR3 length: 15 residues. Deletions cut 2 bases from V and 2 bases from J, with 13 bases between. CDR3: CASSYGTAGPYEQYF. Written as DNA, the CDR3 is TGTGCCAGCAGTTACGGGACCGCAGGGCCCTACGAGCAGTACTTC.

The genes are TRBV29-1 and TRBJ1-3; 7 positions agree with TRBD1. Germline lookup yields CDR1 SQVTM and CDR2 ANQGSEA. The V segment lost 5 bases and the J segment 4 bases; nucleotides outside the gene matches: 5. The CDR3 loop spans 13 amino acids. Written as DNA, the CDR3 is TGCAGCGTTCAGAGGGGGCGCGGAAACACCATATATTTT. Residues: CSVQRGRGNTIYF.

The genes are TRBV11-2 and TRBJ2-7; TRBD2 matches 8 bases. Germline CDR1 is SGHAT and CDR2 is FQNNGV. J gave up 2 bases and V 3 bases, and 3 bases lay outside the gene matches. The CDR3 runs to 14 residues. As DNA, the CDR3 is TGTGCCAGCAGCTTTCTAGCGGGTACCTACGAGCAGTACTTC. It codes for CASSFLAGTYEQYF.

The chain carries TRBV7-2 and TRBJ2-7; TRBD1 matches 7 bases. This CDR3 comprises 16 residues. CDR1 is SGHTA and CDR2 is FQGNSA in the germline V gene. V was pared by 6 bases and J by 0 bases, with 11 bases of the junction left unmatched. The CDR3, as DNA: TGTGCCAGCAGTAACTCCCGGGACAGCCCCTCCTACGAGCAGTACTTC. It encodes CASSNSRDSPSYEQYF.

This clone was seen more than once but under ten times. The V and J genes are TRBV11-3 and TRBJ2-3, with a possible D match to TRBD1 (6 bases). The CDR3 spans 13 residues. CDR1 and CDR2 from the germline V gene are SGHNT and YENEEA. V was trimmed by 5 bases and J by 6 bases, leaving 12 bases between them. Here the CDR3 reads CASSEQGRDTQYF. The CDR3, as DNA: TGTGCCAGCAGCGAACAGGGTAGGGATACGCAGTATTTT.

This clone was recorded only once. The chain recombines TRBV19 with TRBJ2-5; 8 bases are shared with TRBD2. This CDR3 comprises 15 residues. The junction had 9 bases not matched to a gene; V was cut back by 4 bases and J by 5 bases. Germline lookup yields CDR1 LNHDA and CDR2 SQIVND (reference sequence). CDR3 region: CASSTSGRGGETQYF. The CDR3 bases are TGTGCCAGTAGTACGAGCGGGAGAGGTGGGGAGACCCAGTACTTC.

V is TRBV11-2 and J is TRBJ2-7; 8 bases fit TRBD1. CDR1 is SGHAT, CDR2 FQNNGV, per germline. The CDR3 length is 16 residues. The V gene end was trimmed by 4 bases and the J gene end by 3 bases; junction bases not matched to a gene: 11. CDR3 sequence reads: CASSWTDGTGNYEQYF. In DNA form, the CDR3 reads TGTGCCAGCAGCTGGACCGATGGGACAGGCAACTACGAGCAGTACTTC. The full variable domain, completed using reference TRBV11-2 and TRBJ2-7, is EAGVAQSPRYKIIEKRQSVAFWCNPISGHATLYWYQQILGQGPKLLIQFQNNGVVDDSQLPKDRFSAERLKGVDSTLKIQPAKLEDSAVYLCASSWTDGTGNYEQYFGPGTRLTVT.

This CDR3 is CASSSPGHSDTQYF. Written as DNA, the CDR3 is TGTGCCAGCAGTTCGCCGGGACATTCGGATACGCAGTATTTT. The chain employs TRBV28 and TRBJ2-3; D might be TRBD1 (6 bases). CDR3 length: 14 amino acids. Deletions cut 4 bases from V and 6 bases from J, with 14 bases between. Germline CDR1 is MDHEN and CDR2 is SYDVKM.

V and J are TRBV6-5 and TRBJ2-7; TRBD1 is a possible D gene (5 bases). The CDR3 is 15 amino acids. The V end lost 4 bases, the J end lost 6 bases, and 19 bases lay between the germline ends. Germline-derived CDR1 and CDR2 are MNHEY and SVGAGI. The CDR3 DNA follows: TGTGCCAGCAGTTCCCTAGTAGGGGATGTACGCGAGCAGTACTTC. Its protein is CASSSLVGDVREQYF.

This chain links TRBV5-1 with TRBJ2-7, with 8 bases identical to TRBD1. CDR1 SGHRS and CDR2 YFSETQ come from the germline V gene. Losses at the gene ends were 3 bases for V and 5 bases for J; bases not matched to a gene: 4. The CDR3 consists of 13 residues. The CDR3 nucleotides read TGCGCCAGCAGCTGGGACAGGCTAGACGAGCAGTACTTC. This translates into CASSWDRLDEQYF.

The CDR3 loop is CASSPGQGPGEQYF. The CDR3 DNA follows: TGTGCCAGCAGCCCTGGACAGGGCCCGGGGGAGCAGTACTTC. The chain employs TRBV7-3 and TRBJ2-7; 8 bases fit TRBD1. Germline values: CDR1 SGHTA, CDR2 FQGTGA. J gave up 7 bases and V 5 bases, and 10 bases lay outside the gene matches. The CDR3 sequence is 14 residues long. The complete variable domain, with remaining parts taken from reference TRBV7-3 and TRBJ2-7, reads GAGVSQTPSNKVTEKGKYVELRCDPISGHTALYWYRQSLGQGPEFLIYFQGTGAADDSGLPNDRFFAVRPEGSVSTLKIQRTERGDSAVYLCASSPGQGPGEQYFGPGTRLTVT.

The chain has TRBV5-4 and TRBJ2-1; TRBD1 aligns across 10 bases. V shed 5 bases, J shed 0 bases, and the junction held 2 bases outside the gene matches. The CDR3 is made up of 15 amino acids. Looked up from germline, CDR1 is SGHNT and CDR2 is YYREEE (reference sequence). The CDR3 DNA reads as TGTGCCAGCAGGCGGACAGGGGGCTCCTACAATGAGCAGTTCTTC. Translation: CASRRTGGSYNEQFF.

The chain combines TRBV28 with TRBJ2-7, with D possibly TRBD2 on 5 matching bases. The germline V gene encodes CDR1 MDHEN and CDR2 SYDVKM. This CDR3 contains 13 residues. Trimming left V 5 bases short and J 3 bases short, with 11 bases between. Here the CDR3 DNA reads TGTGCCAGCAGTCCCGCCGGGATCTACGAGCAGTACTTC. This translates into CASSPAGIYEQYF.

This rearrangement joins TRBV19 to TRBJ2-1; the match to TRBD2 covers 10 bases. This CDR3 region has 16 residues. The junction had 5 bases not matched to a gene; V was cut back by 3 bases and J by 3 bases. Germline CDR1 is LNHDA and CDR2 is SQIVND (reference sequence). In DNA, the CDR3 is TGTGCCAGTAGTATGCTTCGGACTAGCGGCTACAATGAGCAGTTCTTC. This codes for CASSMLRTSGYNEQFF.

CDR3 sequence (DNA): TGTGCCAGCAGTCCCCCTCTCGGGGGAACAGTCAGCGCCTATGGCTACACCTTC. Encoded protein: CASSPPLGGTVSAYGYTF. V gene TRBV28 combines with J gene TRBJ1-2; TRBD1 might be the D (5 bases). The germline V and J ends were trimmed by 5 bases and 4 bases, with 26 bases remaining between them. From germline, CDR1 is MDHEN and CDR2 SYDVKM. The CDR3 length is 18 residues.